Shown below are 18 T cell receptor beta chains from a single sample sequenced in a study of T cell responses to AZD1222 COVID-19 vaccine. TCRdb keeps only in-frame clones here, not all; method: immunoSEQ multiplex PCR. The table records about 94,000 clones, roughly 85% of them present only once. Sequencing used peripheral blood, obtained 28 days after the second AZD1222 dose. These TCRs come from an adult who received the AZD1222 COVID-19 vaccine.

This clone showed up just a few times. The V and J genes are TRBV6-2 or TRBV6-3 and TRBJ2-1; D uncertain. Trimming pared 4 bases from V and 5 bases from J, leaving 6 bases between. This CDR3 comprises 12 residues. Germline values: CDR1 MNHEY, CDR2 SVGEGT. The chain's CDR3 is CASSLGDNEQFF. CDR3 nucleotides: TGTGCCAGCAGTTTAGGAGACAATGAGCAGTTCTTC.

The chain uses TRBV7-8 and TRBJ2-7; TRBD1 might be the D (6 bases). This CDR3 contains 16 residues. The germline V and J ends were trimmed by 4 bases and 0 bases, with 16 bases remaining between them. Per germline, CDR1 SGHVS and CDR2 FQNEAQ. The CDR3 sequence is CASSSRGSFSSYEQYF. CDR3 DNA sequence: TGTGCCAGCAGCTCGAGGGGGTCTTTCAGCTCCTACGAGCAGTACTTC.

The V gene is TRBV2, the J gene TRBJ2-1; D possibly corresponds to TRBD2 (7 bases). Germline CDR1 and CDR2: SNHLY and FYNNEI. The V end lost 8 bases, the J end lost 10 bases, and 18 bases lay between the germline ends. The CDR3 has 13 residues. The CDR3 loop reads CASPPVGGREQFF. The CDR3, as DNA: TGTGCCAGCCCCCCCGTCGGGGGGCGGGAGCAGTTCTTC.

The rearrangement uses TRBV5-6 and TRBJ1-5, with TRBD1 matching over 12 bases. The CDR3 consists of 18 residues. Trimming at V came to 3 bases and at J to 2 bases, leaving 9 bases not matched to a gene. From germline, CDR1 is SGHDT and CDR2 YYEEEE. The CDR3 spells CASSSRGTGGAGNQPQHF. The CDR3 DNA follows: TGTGCCAGCAGCTCCAGAGGGACAGGGGGCGCCGGCAATCAGCCCCAGCATTTT.

The chain recombines TRBV7-9 with TRBJ1-2; D may be TRBD1 (5 bases). V lost 4 bases to trimming and J lost 0 bases, with 15 bases between them. The CDR3 is made up of 16 amino acids. In germline, CDR1 is SEHNR, CDR2 FQNEAQ (reference sequence). CDR3 nucleotide sequence: TGTGCCAGCAGCTCGGGGGACGGTAAAGCTAACTATGGCTACACCTTC. Translation: CASSSGDGKANYGYTF.

The chain joins TRBV4-3 to TRBJ2-1; possibly TRBD1 or TRBD2 for D (5 bases each). The V gene lost 1 base and the J gene lost 9 bases, with 13 bases spanning the gap. From germline, CDR1 is LGHNA and CDR2 YSLEER. The CDR3 has 14 amino acids. The CDR3 here is CASSQVGTHTEQFF. CDR3 nucleotides: TGCGCCAGCAGCCAAGTCGGGACCCACACTGAGCAGTTCTTC.

J is TRBJ2-1 and V is TRBV2; a weak D match, TRBD1 (6 bases). V lost 7 bases, J lost 4 bases, and 11 bases lay in between. In germline, CDR1 is SNHLY, CDR2 FYNNEI. This CDR3 is 13 amino acids long. CDR3 DNA: TGTGCCAGCAAGGGGGAAGTTTACAATGAGCAGTTCTTC. It translates to CASKGEVYNEQFF.

J is TRBJ1-1 and V is TRBV29-1, with unresolved D. Germline V gene lookup returns CDR1 SQVTM and CDR2 ANQGSEA. V lost 4 bases, J lost 7 bases, and 10 bases lay in between. The length of the CDR3 is 11 residues. The CDR3 here is CSVGGNYEAFF. The CDR3 DNA reads as TGCAGCGTTGGAGGGAACTATGAAGCTTTCTTT.

The V gene is TRBV18, the J gene TRBJ2-2, with TRBD2 matching over 8 bases. The ends lost 1 base at V and 3 bases at J; junction bases unmatched: 4. The CDR3 consists of 16 residues. Germline-derived CDR1 and CDR2 are KGHSH and LQKENI. For the CDR3, the DNA is TGTGCCAGCTCACCACTAAGCGGGGGATACACCGGGGAGCTGTTTTTT. Translation: CASSPLSGGYTGELFF.

This clone was recorded only once. V is TRBV7-3 and J is TRBJ2-1; no definite D call. The CDR3 has 12 amino acids. Germline-derived CDR1 and CDR2 are SGHTA and FQGTGA. V dropped 4 bases and J dropped 9 bases, with 10 bases sitting between them. CDR3 DNA: TGTGCCAGCAGCTCCCCCCTGGGTGAGCAGTTCTTC. Encoded protein: CASSSPLGEQFF. The full variable domain, in which reference TRBV7-3 and TRBJ2-1 provide the parts outside the CDR3, is GAGVSQTPSNKVTEKGKYVELRCDPISGHTALYWYRQSLGQGPEFLIYFQGTGAADDSGLPNDRFFAVRPEGSVSTLKIQRTERGDSAVYLCASSSPLGEQFFGPGTRLTVL.

The V gene is TRBV7-9, the J gene TRBJ2-7; D ambiguous. Trimming left V 1 base short and J 5 bases short, with 12 bases between. Germline CDR1 and CDR2: SEHNR and FQNEAQ (reference sequence). This CDR3 has 14 amino acids. The CDR3: CASSLDPVWDEQYF. Here the CDR3 DNA reads TGTGCCAGCAGCTTAGACCCGGTTTGGGACGAGCAGTACTTC.

J is TRBJ2-5 and V is TRBV7-2; D is undetermined. The germline V gene has CDR1 SGHTA and CDR2 FQGNSA. This CDR3 contains 13 residues. V shed 4 bases and J shed 4 bases, with 10 bases lying between them. This chain's CDR3 is CASSWKDRETQYF. In nucleotides, the CDR3 is TGTGCCAGCAGCTGGAAGGATCGAGAGACCCAGTACTTC.

This CDR3 reads CASSIGTNFYEQYF. In nucleotides, the CDR3 is TGTGCCAGTAGTATCGGGACGAATTTCTACGAGCAGTACTTC. The chain recombines TRBV19 with TRBJ2-7; D tentatively reads TRBD1 or TRBD2 (5 bases each). Between the trimmed V and J ends, which lost 3 bases and 3 bases, there was a span of 12 bases. Per germline, CDR1 LNHDA and CDR2 SQIVND (reference sequence). This CDR3 is 14 amino acids long. Looking up the rest from reference TRBV19 and TRBJ2-7 gives the full variable domain: DGGITQSPKYLFRKEGQNVTLSCEQNLNHDAMYWYRQDPGQGLRLIYYSQIVNDFQKGDIAEGYSVSREKKESFPLTVTSAQKNPTAFYLCASSIGTNFYEQYFGPGTRLTVT.

The rearrangement uses TRBV27 and TRBJ2-7; 7 positions match TRBD1. The CDR3 has 14 amino acids. The trim removed 4 bases at V and 3 bases at J, leaving 6 bases unmatched. The germline V gene encodes CDR1 MNHEY and CDR2 SMNVEV (reference sequence). CDR3 loop: CASSSQRQGYEQYF. The CDR3, as DNA: TGTGCCAGCAGTTCCCAACGACAGGGCTACGAGCAGTACTTC.

The chain is built from TRBV6-5 and TRBJ1-1; the D is unclear. Trimming pared 5 bases from V and 4 bases from J, leaving 14 bases between. The CDR3 is 14 residues long. Germline assignment: CDR1 MNHEY and CDR2 SVGAGI. The CDR3 spells CASSLLTGGTEAFF. The CDR3 DNA reads as TGTGCCAGCAGTCTTTTGACGGGAGGCACTGAAGCTTTCTTT.

Only one count was recorded for this clone. CDR3 nucleotide sequence: TGTGCCAGCAGCAGACTAGCCTATGAGACCCAGTACTTC. It translates to CASSRLAYETQYF. The J gene is TRBJ2-5, the V gene TRBV7-8, with TRBD2 matching 7 bases. V gave up 5 bases and J gave up 5 bases; unmatched junction bases: 5. Germline assignment: CDR1 SGHVS and CDR2 FQNEAQ. The CDR3 is 13 amino acids.

The CDR3 protein is CASSLNTPGLGSETQYF. The CDR3, as DNA: TGTGCCAGCAGCTTGAATACCCCGGGACTAGGTTCGGAGACCCAGTACTTC. The chain is built from TRBV7-2 and TRBJ2-5, with 8 bases fitting TRBD2. Unmatched junction bases numbered 14, after V lost 3 bases and J lost 5 bases. Germline CDR1 reads SGHTA; CDR2 reads FQGNSA. CDR3 length: 17 amino acids.

The genes are TRBV11-2 and TRBJ2-5, with D unresolved. In germline, CDR1 is SGHAT, CDR2 FQNNGV. The CDR3 runs 14 residues. V was clipped by 4 bases and J by 5 bases, with 14 bases between them. CDR3 residues: CASSSYIYGETQYF. The CDR3 DNA reads TGTGCCAGCAGCTCCTATATTTACGGTGAGACCCAGTACTTC.